This T cell receptor beta chain is from a study of cytomegalovirus exposure and HLA in healthy donors. Study findings and constraints: As was reported, the classifier diagnosed cytomegalovirus status with high specificity and sensitivity. By HLA locus, TCR association rates varied in a later analysis, with DRB1 showing the most and HLA-C the fewest.

The PCR had 60 Vbeta and 13 Jbeta primers. Only in-frame clones appear in the TCRdb table, and some are missing; sequencing was by immunoSEQ multiplex PCR. The sample consists of around 90,000 clones, less than 65% of them appearing once. About this clone itself: Its antigen is still unknown.

Germline CDR1 reads KGHSH; CDR2 reads LQKENI. V was cut by 2 bases and J by 4 bases, with 5 bases left in between. The CDR3 consists of 12 residues. Sequenced sample: PBMCs. The V and J genes are TRBV18 and TRBJ1-2, with TRBD1 as a possible D gene (5 bases). The TCR originated in a woman in her thirties in good health and CMV-seropositive. This chain's CDR3 is CASSPDSYGYTF. In DNA, the CDR3 is TGTGCCAGCTCACCAGACAGCTATGGCTACACCTTC.